A selection of T cell receptor beta chains follows, all from one sample in a study of T cell responses to AZD1222 COVID-19 vaccine. Generated by immunoSEQ multiplex PCR, the TCRdb table keeps only in-frame clones and is missing some. Of 110,000 to 150,000 clones in the sample, 92% were seen once. The sample here was peripheral blood, taken on day 0 of AZD1222 vaccination. The source is an adult in good health. Each CDR3 is given with its conserved first and last residue. Fields, in order: J gene, clone size, V gene, CDR3 length, D gene, CDR3 DNA, CDR3 protein. The D gene is left open where the match is weak. Clone size is shown for a subset of rows, as once, few, many or a class of expanded clone.

>TRBJ2-3|NA|TRBV25-1|15|NA
TGTGCCAGCAGTGATGGATTCGGAGCTTTGAGGGGGCAGTATTTT
CASSDGFGALRGQYF
>TRBJ2-1|NA|TRBV6-5|11|NA
TGTGCCAGCAGTTACCACAATGAGCAGTTCTTC
CASSYHNEQFF
>TRBJ1-1|NA|TRBV19|12|NA
TGTGCCAGTATTAGCGTGAACACTGAAGCTTTCTTT
CASISVNTEAFF
>TRBJ2-5|NA|TRBV5-1|18|TRBD2
TGCGCCAGCAGCTTGGGGCCTCAGGCTAGCGGGGCCCAAGAGACCCAGTACTTC
CASSLGPQASGAQETQYF
>TRBJ1-1|NA|TRBV6-2/TRBV6-3|15|NA
TGTGCCAGCAGCCGAAGGACGGTATTGAACACTGAAGCTTTCTTT
CASSRRTVLNTEAFF
>TRBJ1-1|NA|TRBV20-1|11|NA
TGCAGTGCTAGCCGGTGGGGTGAAGCTTTCTTT
CSASRWGEAFF
>TRBJ2-3|once|TRBV25-1|16|TRBD1
TGTGCCAGCAGTAAGGGGACAGGGCCTAGCACAGATACGCAGTATTTT
CASSKGTGPSTDTQYF
>TRBJ2-7|NA|TRBV6-5|11|NA
TGTGCCAGCAGGAATAGCATCCAGCAGTACTTC
CASRNSIQQYF
>TRBJ2-7|NA|TRBV7-6|11|NA
TGTGCCAGCAGCTTGAATAGCGAGCAGTACTTC
CASSLNSEQYF
>TRBJ2-1|NA|TRBV5-1|15|TRBD2
TGCGCCAGCAGCTTGGATAGCGGGGTATACAATGAGCAGTTCTTC
CASSLDSGVYNEQFF
>TRBJ2-1|NA|TRBV29-1|15|TRBD1
TGCAGCGTGGGGCCGGGACAGGGGGCTAATAATGAGCAGTTCTTC
CSVGPGQGANNEQFF
>TRBJ2-3|NA|TRBV4-2|16|TRBD2
TGTGCCAGCGCCCCCCTAGCGGGAGGTTTCGGGGATACGCAGTATTTT
CASAPLAGGFGDTQYF
>TRBJ2-3|once|TRBV19|14|NA
TGTGCCAGTAGTGGCTCGTGGGGGAGAGATACGCAGTATTTT
CASSGSWGRDTQYF
>TRBJ1-1|once|TRBV28|12|NA
TGTGCCAGCAGCGCTCAGGGTGCGGGAGCTTTCTTT
CASSAQGAGAFF
>TRBJ2-1|NA|TRBV11-2|15|TRBD2
TGTGCCAGCAGCCCCCGGAGCGGGACGGGCAATGAGCAGTTCTTC
CASSPRSGTGNEQFF
>TRBJ1-6|NA|TRBV28|15|NA
TGTGCCAGCAGTGTCAGGGAGCGACTTAATTCACCCCTCCACTTT
CASSVRERLNSPLHF
>TRBJ2-3|NA|TRBV3-1/TRBV3-2|16|NA
TGTGCCAGCAGCCAAGATCGGAGGGGTTTAACAGATACGCAGTATTTT
CASSQDRRGLTDTQYF
>TRBJ2-3|NA|TRBV5-1|13|NA
TGCGCCAGCACTGGGGGGAGTGGGGATACGCAGTATTTT
CASTGGSGDTQYF
>TRBJ2-7|NA|TRBV5-1|14|NA
TGCGCCAGCAGGGGCAGAACGTCATCCTACGAGCAGTACTTC
CASRGRTSSYEQYF
>TRBJ2-2|NA|TRBV7-3|16|TRBD2
TGTGCCAGCAGCTGGAACGCGGGAGGGAACACCGGGGAGCTGTTTTTT
CASSWNAGGNTGELFF
>TRBJ2-7|NA|TRBV5-5|17|TRBD2
TGTGCCAGCAGCTCCATATCCGGGACTAGCGGATACTACGAGCAGTACTTC
CASSSISGTSGYYEQYF
>TRBJ2-7|NA|TRBV5-4|14|NA
TGTGCCAGCAGCTTGATGAGGGCACCCTACGAGCAGTACTTC
CASSLMRAPYEQYF